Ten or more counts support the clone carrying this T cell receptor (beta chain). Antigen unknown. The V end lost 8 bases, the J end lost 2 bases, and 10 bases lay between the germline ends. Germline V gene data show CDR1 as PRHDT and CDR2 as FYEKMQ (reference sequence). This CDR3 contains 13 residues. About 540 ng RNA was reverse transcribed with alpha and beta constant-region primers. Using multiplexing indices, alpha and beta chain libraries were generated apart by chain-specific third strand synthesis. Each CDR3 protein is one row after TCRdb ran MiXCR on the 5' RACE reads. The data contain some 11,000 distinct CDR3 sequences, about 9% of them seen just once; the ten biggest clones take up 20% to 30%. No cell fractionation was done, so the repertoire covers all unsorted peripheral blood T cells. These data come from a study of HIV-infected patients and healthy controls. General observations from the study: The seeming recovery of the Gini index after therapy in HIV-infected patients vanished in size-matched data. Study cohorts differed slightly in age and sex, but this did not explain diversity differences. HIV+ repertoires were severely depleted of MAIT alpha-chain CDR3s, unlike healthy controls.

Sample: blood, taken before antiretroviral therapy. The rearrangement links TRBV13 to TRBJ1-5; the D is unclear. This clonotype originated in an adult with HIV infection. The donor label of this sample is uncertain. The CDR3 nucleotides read TGTGCCAGCGCCCAAAGTGGCAATCAGCCCCAGCATTTT. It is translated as CASAQSGNQPQHF. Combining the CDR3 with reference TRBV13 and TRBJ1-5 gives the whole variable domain AAGVIQSPRHLIKEKRETATLKCYPIPRHDTVYWYQQGPGQDPQFLISFYEKMQSDKGSIPDRFSAQQFSDYHSELNMSSLELGDSALYFCASAQSGNQPQHFGDGTRLSIL.